Described below is a single T cell receptor (beta chain) sequence and its context. The data belong to a study of blood T cell repertoires in COVID-19. Looking at the study overall: Spain, Italy and the United States supplied samples that represented acute and convalescent COVID-19. PBMCs, B-cell-depleted T cells, or T cells were the source of the cDNA or gDNA that made up the material.

Study processing details: Cell counts per sample came from amplifying reference gene primers. Using immunoSEQ multiplex PCR, the repertoire was profiled, and TCRdb retains in-frame clones only, with some absent. That table is the source of V, J and clone size, and D and trimming were worked out from the DNA. The sample consists of 150,000 to 200,000 clones, about 80% of them appearing once. The CDR3 has 14 residues. CDR1 is MNHEY and CDR2 is SMNVEV in the germline V gene (reference sequence). Trimming stripped 4 bases from V and 2 bases from J, with 12 bases between. The sequencing sample was made of peripheral blood. The clonotype was recovered from an elderly woman with acute or convalescent COVID-19. V is TRBV27 and J is TRBJ2-7; D is perhaps TRBD2 (5 bases). The CDR3 here is CASSSRGGPYEQYF. The CDR3 coding sequence is TGTGCCAGCAGTTCCCGAGGCGGGCCCTACGAGCAGTACTTC.